This TCR beta chain comes out of a study of CD8 T cells in Susac syndrome (dated by TCRdb to between 2018 and 2020). Describing the broader study: The study used repertoire sequencing to test whether antigen drove CD8+ T cell activation and differentiation in Susac syndrome. Clonality of the CD8+ T cell repertoire was compared between about a dozen healthy donors, approximately 14 Susac syndrome patients and around 16 multiple sclerosis patients.

The paper as a whole reports these results and caveats: The TCR sequencing and HLA analysis was acknowledged to have included a relatively small number of individuals.

CDR1 and CDR2 are drawn from the germline V gene: KGHSH, LQKENI. The CDR3, from cysteine to phenylalanine, totals 16 residues. Only CDR3 DNA is held: 48 bases, read in frame from base 1. V has 0 bases trimmed and J has 7 bases trimmed; junction bases matching no gene number 9. Peripheral blood CD8+ and CD4+ T cells from healthy donors, Susac syndrome patients and multiple sclerosis patients were profiled using high-throughput TCR beta sequencing. Treatment-naive patients with stable or active relapsing-remitting disease fulfilling revised McDonald criteria were used as multiple sclerosis controls. Bulk CD8+ and CD4+ T cells were purified by magnetic negative isolation, whereas CD8+ TEMRA cells were enriched by FACS. Blood was collected in EDTA tubes and processed within 24 hours, with PBMCs isolated through density gradient centrifugation. PBMCs destined for TCR sequencing were cryopreserved in liquid nitrogen and later thawed in a 37 °C water bath. A purity of at least 90% was achieved for sorted or isolated CD4+, CD8+ and CD8+ TEMRA cells.

On this clonotype: Its binding antigen is unknown. Qualities for individual bases were not recorded, and no much larger clone is one base off.

RNA was extracted using the RNeasy kit, and roughly 0.5 to 1 microgram was reverse transcribed with random hexamers. The immunoSEQ multiplex PCR assay, which covers 54 Vbeta and 13 Jbeta segments, was used to amplify TCR beta CDR3 regions. Bias from PCR amplification was corrected by using a synthetic template baseline for primer optimization and for computational correction. Concerning the study's data processing: Reads were annotated to V, D and J genes per IMGT and analyzed with immunoSEQ Analyzer, keeping only productive sequences. Clonality was computed as one minus Shannon entropy normalized by log2 of the number of productive unique sequences. Public and private clones were assessed among the 100 most prevalent clones of each patient and control. A clone was defined as Susac-specific if it was absent from the healthy and MS cohorts, from some 1,100 published viral clones and from other ImmuneACCESS disease sequences. In TCRdb, the public reads were trimmed at Q25 with fastp and aligned with MiXCR, with productive beta chains retained. Entries that share a CDR3 protein sequence are merged under the most common genes and DNA. The V and J calls were determined by TCRdb, not by the authors. The sample table contains some 150,000 distinct CDR3 sequences; only one count was recorded for roughly 95% of them. The top ten hold 0.15% of the sample.

The sequenced sample was CD8+ T cells from PBMCs. The chain is assembled from TRBV18 and TRBJ2-1; TRBD2 aligns with 7 central bases. The sequence was obtained from a human donor with multiple sclerosis. The nucleotides read TGTGCCAGCTCACCACCGCAGGGAGGGGAGTTGAATGAGCAGTTCTTC. Its protein reads: CASSPPQGGELNEQFF.